The sequence of this TCR beta chain was determined in a study of identical twins. Trimming took off 6 bases at V and 0 bases at J, with 13 bases between the two ends. Looked up from germline, CDR1 is SGDLS and CDR2 is YYNGEE. This CDR3 is 15 amino acids long. TCRdb analysed the 5' RACE reads with MiXCR anew, one entry per CDR3 protein. In the table there are 1.5 million to 2 million distinct CDR3 sequences, roughly 35% of which are singletons. As to this clonotype: Its specificity is not known.

Whole-study findings and limits: Researchers caution that invariant MAIT and iNKT cells could partly confound zero-insertion analyses. Out-of-frame alpha sequences shared between twins exhibited an excess of low generation probability. Models predicted too little out-of-frame TCR alpha sharing in monozygotic twins.

The chain joins TRBV9 to TRBJ2-1; no clear D gene. The sequence was collected from a newborn girl in good health. Input material: cord blood. The CDR3 loop reads CASNYLVNSYNEQFF. The CDR3, as DNA: TGTGCCAGCAACTACTTAGTGAACTCCTACAATGAGCAGTTCTTC.